This T cell receptor (beta chain) was documented in a study of T cell responses to AZD1222 COVID-19 vaccine. Assay: immunoSEQ multiplex PCR; the TCRdb copy retains only in-frame clones and omits some. This table has some 96,000 clones, approximately 87% appearing once. This CDR3 is 16 amino acids long. CDR1 SGHTS and CDR2 YDEGEE come from the germline V gene. Trimming stripped 7 bases from V and 3 bases from J, with 20 bases between. The rearrangement joins TRBV5-8 to TRBJ1-5; D is unclear. The receptor was derived from an adult in good health. The specimen was peripheral blood, collected on day 0 of AZD1222 vaccination. The CDR3 DNA follows: TGTGCCAGCCACCGGGCCTCAAACCTCTTCAATCAGCCCCAGCATTTT. Protein product: CASHRASNLFNQPQHF.